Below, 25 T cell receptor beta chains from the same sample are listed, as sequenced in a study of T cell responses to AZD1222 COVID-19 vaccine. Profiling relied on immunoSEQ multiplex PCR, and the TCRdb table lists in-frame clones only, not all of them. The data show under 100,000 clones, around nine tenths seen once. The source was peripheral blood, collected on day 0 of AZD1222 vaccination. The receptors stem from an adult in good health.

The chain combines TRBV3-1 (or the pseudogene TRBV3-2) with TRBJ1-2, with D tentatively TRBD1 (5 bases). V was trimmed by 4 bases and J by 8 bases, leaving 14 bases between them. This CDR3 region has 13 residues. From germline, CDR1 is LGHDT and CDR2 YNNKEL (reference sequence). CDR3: CASSRDGTRGYTF. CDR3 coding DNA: TGTGCCAGCAGCCGAGACGGGACTCGGGGCTACACCTTC.

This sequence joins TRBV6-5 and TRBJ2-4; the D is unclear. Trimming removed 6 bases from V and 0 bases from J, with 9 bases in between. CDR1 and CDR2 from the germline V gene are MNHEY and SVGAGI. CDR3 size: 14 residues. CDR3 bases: TGTGCCAGCAGCGCAACGAAAGCCAAAAACATTCAGTACTTC. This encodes CASSATKAKNIQYF.

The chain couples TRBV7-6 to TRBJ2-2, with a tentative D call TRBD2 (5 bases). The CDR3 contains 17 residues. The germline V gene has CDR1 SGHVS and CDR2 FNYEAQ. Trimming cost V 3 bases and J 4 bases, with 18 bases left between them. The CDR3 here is CASSFPGVSRGTGELFF. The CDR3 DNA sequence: TGTGCCAGCAGCTTCCCCGGGGTATCTCGGGGCACCGGGGAGCTGTTTTTT.

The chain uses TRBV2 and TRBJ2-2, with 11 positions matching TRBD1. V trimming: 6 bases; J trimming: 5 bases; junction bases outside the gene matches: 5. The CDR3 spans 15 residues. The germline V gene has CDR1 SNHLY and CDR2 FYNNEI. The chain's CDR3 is CASRADRGQTGELFF. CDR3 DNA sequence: TGTGCCAGCAGAGCGGACAGGGGGCAAACCGGGGAGCTGTTTTTT.

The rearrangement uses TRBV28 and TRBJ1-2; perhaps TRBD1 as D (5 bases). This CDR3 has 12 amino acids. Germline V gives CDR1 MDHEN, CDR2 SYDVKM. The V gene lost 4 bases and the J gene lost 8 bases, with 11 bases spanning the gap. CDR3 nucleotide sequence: TGTGCCAGCAGTTACCAGGGCGTCGGCTACACCTTC. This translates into CASSYQGVGYTF.

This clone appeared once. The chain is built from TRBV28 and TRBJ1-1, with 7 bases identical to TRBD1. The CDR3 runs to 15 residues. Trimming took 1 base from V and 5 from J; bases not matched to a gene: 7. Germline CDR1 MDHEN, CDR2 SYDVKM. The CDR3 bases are TGTGCCAGCAGTTTATACCAGGGGGGGTATACTGAAGCTTTCTTT. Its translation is CASSLYQGGYTEAFF.

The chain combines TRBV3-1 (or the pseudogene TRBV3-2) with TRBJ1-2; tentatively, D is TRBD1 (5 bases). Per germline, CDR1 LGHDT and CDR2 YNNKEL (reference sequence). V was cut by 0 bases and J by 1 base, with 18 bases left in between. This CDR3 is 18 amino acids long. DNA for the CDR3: TGTGCCAGCAGCCAAGATCTAATCCCAGGGATAGGTAACTATGGCTACACCTTC. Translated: CASSQDLIPGIGNYGYTF.

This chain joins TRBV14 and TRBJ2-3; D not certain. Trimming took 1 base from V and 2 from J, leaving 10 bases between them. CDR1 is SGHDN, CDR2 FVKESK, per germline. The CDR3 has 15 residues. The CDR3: CASSQGARNTDTQYF. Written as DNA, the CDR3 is TGTGCCAGCAGCCAAGGGGCTCGGAACACAGATACGCAGTATTTT.

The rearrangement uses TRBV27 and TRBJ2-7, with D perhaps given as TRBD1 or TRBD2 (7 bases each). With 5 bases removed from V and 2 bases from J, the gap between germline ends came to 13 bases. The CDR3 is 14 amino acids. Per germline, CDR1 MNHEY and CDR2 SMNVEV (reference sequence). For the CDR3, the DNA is TGTGCCAGCAGTCCCCCAGGGGGGGCCTACGAGCAGTACTTC. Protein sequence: CASSPPGGAYEQYF.

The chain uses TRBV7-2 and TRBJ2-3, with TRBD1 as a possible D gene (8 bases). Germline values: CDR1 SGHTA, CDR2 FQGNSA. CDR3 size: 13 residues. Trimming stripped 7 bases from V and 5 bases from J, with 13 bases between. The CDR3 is CASNNRGGDTQYF. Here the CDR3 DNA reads TGTGCCAGCAACAACAGGGGGGGAGATACGCAGTATTTT.

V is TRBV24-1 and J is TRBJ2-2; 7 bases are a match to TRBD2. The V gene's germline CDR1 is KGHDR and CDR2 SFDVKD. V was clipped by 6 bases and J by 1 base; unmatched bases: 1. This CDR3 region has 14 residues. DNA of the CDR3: TGTGCCACCAGTATAGCGGGGAACACCGGGGAGCTGTTTTTT. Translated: CATSIAGNTGELFF.

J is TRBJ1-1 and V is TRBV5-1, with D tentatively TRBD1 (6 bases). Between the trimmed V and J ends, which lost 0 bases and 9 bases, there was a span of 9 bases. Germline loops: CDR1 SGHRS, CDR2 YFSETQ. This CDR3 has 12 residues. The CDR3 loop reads CASSLEGDKAFF. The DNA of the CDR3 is TGCGCCAGCAGCTTGGAGGGGGATAAAGCTTTCTTT.

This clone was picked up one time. As DNA, the CDR3 is TGTGCCAGCAGCTTTAGTCTAGCAACAGATACGCAGTATTTT. It translates to CASSFSLATDTQYF. This sequence joins TRBV7-2 and TRBJ2-3, with D possibly being TRBD2 (5 bases). CDR3 length equals 14 residues. Trimming removed 3 bases from V and 3 bases from J, with 10 bases in between. Germline CDR1 SGHTA, CDR2 FQGNSA.

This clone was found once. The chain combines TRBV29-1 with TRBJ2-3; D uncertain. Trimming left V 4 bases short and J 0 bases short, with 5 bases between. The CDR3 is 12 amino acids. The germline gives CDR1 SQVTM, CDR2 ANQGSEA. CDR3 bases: TGCAGCGTTGCTTGGAGCACAGATACGCAGTATTTT. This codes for CSVAWSTDTQYF.

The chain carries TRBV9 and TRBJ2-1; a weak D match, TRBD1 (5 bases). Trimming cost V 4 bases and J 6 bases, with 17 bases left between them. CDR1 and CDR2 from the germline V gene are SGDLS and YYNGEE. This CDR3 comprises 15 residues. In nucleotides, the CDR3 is TGTGCCAGCAGCCTGGTGGCAGGGCCGATCAATGAGCAGTTCTTC. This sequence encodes CASSLVAGPINEQFF.

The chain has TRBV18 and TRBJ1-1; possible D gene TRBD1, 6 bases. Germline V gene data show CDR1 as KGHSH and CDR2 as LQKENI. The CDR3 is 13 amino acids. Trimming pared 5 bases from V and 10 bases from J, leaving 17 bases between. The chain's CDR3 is CASSENTGLTAFF. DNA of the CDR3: TGTGCCAGCTCAGAAAACACAGGGTTAACAGCTTTCTTT.

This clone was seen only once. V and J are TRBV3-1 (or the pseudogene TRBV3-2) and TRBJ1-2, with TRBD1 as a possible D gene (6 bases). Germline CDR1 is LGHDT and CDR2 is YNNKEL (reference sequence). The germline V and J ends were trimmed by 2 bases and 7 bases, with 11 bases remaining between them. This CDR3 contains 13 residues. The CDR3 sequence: CASSQLLRGGYTF. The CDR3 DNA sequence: TGTGCCAGCAGCCAACTTCTCAGGGGTGGCTACACCTTC.

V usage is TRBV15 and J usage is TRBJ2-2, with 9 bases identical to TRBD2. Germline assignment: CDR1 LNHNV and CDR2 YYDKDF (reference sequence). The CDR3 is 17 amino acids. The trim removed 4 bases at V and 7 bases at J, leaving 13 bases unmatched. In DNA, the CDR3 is TGTGCCACCAGCAACGGGCGGGGGGGCCGGCTGGTCGGGGAGCTGTTTTTT. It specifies CATSNGRGGRLVGELFF.

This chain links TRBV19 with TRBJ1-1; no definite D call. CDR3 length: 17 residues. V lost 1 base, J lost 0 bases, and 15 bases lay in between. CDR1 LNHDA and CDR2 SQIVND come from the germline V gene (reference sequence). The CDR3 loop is CASSIASKQVMNTEAFF. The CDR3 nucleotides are TGTGCCAGTAGTATAGCTTCGAAACAAGTCATGAACACTGAAGCTTTCTTT.

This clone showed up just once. CDR3 sequence reads: CASSVARQAHEAFF. The CDR3 nucleotides are TGTGCCAGCAGCGTAGCCCGACAGGCCCATGAAGCTTTCTTT. The chain couples TRBV9 to TRBJ1-1, with D possibly TRBD1 on 6 matching bases. The V end lost 0 bases, the J end lost 7 bases, and 13 bases lay between the germline ends. Germline V gene data show CDR1 as SGDLS and CDR2 as YYNGEE. The CDR3 length is 14 residues.

For the CDR3, the DNA is TGTGCCAGCAGCCAAGGGGGGGCCGGTAGCAATCAGCCCCAGCATTTT. Amino acid sequence: CASSQGGAGSNQPQHF. This chain links TRBV14 with TRBJ1-5; weak D call: TRBD1 (6 bases). The CDR3 covers 16 residues. Germline V gives CDR1 SGHDN, CDR2 FVKESK. Trimming took 1 base from V and 0 from J, leaving 10 bases between them.

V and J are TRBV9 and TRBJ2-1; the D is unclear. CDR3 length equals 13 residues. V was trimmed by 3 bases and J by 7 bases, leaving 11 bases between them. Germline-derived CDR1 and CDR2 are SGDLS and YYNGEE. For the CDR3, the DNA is TGTGCCAGCAGCGCCCCCCCGGGTAATGAGCAGTTCTTC. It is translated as CASSAPPGNEQFF.

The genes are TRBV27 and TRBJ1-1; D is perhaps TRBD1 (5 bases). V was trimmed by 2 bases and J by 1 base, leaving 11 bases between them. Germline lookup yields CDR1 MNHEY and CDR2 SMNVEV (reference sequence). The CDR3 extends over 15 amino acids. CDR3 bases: TGTGCCAGCAGTTTAGGGGGTTGGGGGAACACTGAAGCTTTCTTT. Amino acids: CASSLGGWGNTEAFF.

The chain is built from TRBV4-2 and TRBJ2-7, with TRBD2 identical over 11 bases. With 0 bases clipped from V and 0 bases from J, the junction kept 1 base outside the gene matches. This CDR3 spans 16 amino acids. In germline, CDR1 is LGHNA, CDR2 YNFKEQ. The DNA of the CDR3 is TGTGCCAGCAGCCAAGATCTAGCGGGGGGCTCCTACGAGCAGTACTTC. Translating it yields CASSQDLAGGSYEQYF.

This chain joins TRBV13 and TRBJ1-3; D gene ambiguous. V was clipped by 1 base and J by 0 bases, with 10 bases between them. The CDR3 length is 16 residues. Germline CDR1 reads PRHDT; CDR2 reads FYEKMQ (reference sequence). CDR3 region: CASSLADEGSGNTIYF. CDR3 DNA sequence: TGTGCCAGCAGCTTAGCCGACGAGGGCTCTGGAAACACCATATATTTT.